These 10 T cell receptor beta chains came from one sample sequenced in a study of cytomegalovirus exposure and HLA in healthy donors. Clones were read by immunoSEQ multiplex PCR, and TCRdb kept only the in-frame ones, dropping some. The table lists 150,000 to 200,000 clones, around nine tenths of them singletons. Sample: PBMCs. Every receptor here comes from a woman younger than 45 in good health and CMV-seronegative.

The chain is built from TRBV2 and TRBJ2-2; tentatively, D is TRBD1 (5 bases). Looked up from germline, CDR1 is SNHLY and CDR2 is FYNNEI. Deletions cut 5 bases from V and 2 bases from J, with 9 bases between. The CDR3 sequence is 14 residues long. The CDR3 loop reads CASSQGVNTGELFF. DNA of the CDR3: TGTGCCAGCAGTCAGGGTGTTAACACCGGGGAGCTGTTTTTT.

This chain joins TRBV5-1 and TRBJ1-1; possible D gene TRBD1, 5 bases. The germline V gene has CDR1 SGHRS and CDR2 YFSETQ. CDR3 length equals 14 residues. The ends were cut back, 2 bases at V and 1 base at J, with 9 bases in the middle. DNA of the CDR3: TGCGCCAGCAGCTTTGCGGGGACGAACACTGAAGCTTTCTTT. As protein: CASSFAGTNTEAFF.

This clone was detected once. The gene calls are TRBV6-6 and TRBJ2-1, with D uncertain. This CDR3 has 15 amino acids. Germline assignment: CDR1 MNHNY and CDR2 SVGAGI (reference sequence). V gave up 2 bases and J gave up 0 bases, with 8 bases separating them. CDR3: CASSYEDGSYNEQFF. The CDR3 DNA sequence: TGTGCCAGCAGTTACGAGGATGGCTCCTACAATGAGCAGTTCTTC.

This sequence joins TRBV7-6 and TRBJ1-2, with TRBD1 matching 11 bases. J gave up 8 bases and V 0 bases, and 11 bases lay outside the gene matches. Germline V gene sequence: CDR1 SGHVS, CDR2 FNYEAQ. This CDR3 is built from 17 residues. The CDR3 DNA follows: TGTGCCAGCAGCTTAGCACTGTCCGGGACAGGGGGTGAGGGCTACACCTTC. Amino acids: CASSLALSGTGGEGYTF.

This rearrangement joins TRBV5-1 to TRBJ2-5; 7 bases map to TRBD2. Unmatched junction bases numbered 8, after V lost 0 bases and J lost 0 bases. CDR3 size: 17 residues. CDR1 and CDR2 from the germline V gene are SGHRS and YFSETQ. The CDR3 spells CASSLERLAVYQETQYF. CDR3 sequence (DNA): TGCGCCAGCAGCTTGGAACGGCTAGCGGTGTACCAAGAGACCCAGTACTTC.

The rearrangement links TRBV2 to TRBJ1-4; D is unresolved. This CDR3 comprises 15 residues. In germline, CDR1 is SNHLY, CDR2 FYNNEI. V was clipped by 3 bases and J by 6 bases, with 14 bases between them. CDR3 loop: CASSEMEVADEKLFF. The CDR3 nucleotides are TGTGCCAGCAGTGAGATGGAGGTGGCCGATGAAAAACTGTTTTTT.

The chain has TRBV6-1 and TRBJ2-1; tentatively, D is TRBD1 (5 bases). Germline values: CDR1 MNHNS, CDR2 SASEGT. The ends were cut back, 5 bases at V and 9 bases at J, with 11 bases in the middle. The CDR3 runs 12 residues. CDR3 nucleotide sequence: TGTGCCAGCAGTAAAACCCAGGGTGAGCAGTTCTTC. Amino acid sequence: CASSKTQGEQFF.

The rearrangement uses TRBV9 and TRBJ2-7; TRBD1 might be the D (6 bases). V was cut by 3 bases and J by 4 bases, with 11 bases left in between. Germline V CDR1 and CDR2: SGDLS, YYNGEE. CDR3 length: 13 residues. In DNA, the CDR3 is TGTGCCAGCAGCGCCGGGACACCTTACGAGCAGTACTTC. As protein: CASSAGTPYEQYF. Full variable domain (outside the CDR3, taken from reference TRBV9 and TRBJ2-7): DSGVTQTPKHLITATGQRVTLRCSPRSGDLSVYWYQQSLDQGLQFLIQYYNGEERAKGNILERFSAQQFPDLHSELNLSSLELGDSALYFCASSAGTPYEQYFGPGTRLTVT.

V and J are TRBV5-1 and TRBJ2-5, with D perhaps TRBD1 (5 bases). With 4 bases removed from V and 0 bases from J, the gap between germline ends came to 10 bases. The germline V gene has CDR1 SGHRS and CDR2 YFSETQ. This CDR3 is 14 amino acids long. For the CDR3, the DNA is TGCGCCAGCAGCCCGAGACAGTACCAAGAGACCCAGTACTTC. This sequence encodes CASSPRQYQETQYF.

The chain combines TRBV6-6 with TRBJ2-4; 9 bases match TRBD2. After removal of 5 bases from V and 9 bases from J, the junction contained 8 bases not matched to a gene. Germline loops: CDR1 MNHNY, CDR2 SVGAGI (reference sequence). CDR3 length: 14 amino acids. DNA for the CDR3: TGTGCCAGCAGTCAGCGGGGGGTGGCGGGCATTCAGTACTTC. Translation: CASSQRGVAGIQYF.